The sequence of this T cell receptor (beta chain) was determined in a study of blood T cell repertoires in COVID-19. Whole-study context: Spain, Italy and the United States supplied samples that represented acute and convalescent COVID-19. PBMCs, B-cell-depleted T cells, or T cells provided the cDNA or gDNA that made up the material.

Under the authors' procedure: Cell counts per sample came from amplifying reference gene primers. The method was immunoSEQ multiplex PCR; TCRdb's version includes in-frame clones alone and lacks a portion of them. V and J calls and clone size come straight from that table; D and trimming were deduced from the DNA. The sample consists of 95,000 to 100,000 clones, about 91% of them appearing once. V was pared by 5 bases and J by 5 bases, with 8 bases of the junction left unmatched. Per the germline V gene, CDR1 is PRHDT and CDR2 is FYEKMQ (reference sequence). The CDR3 spans 14 residues. The TCR sequence derives from a man in his fifties or sixties with acute or convalescent COVID-19. J is TRBJ2-7 and V is TRBV13, with 8 positions matching TRBD1. What was sequenced was peripheral blood. This chain's CDR3 is CASSPRTGPHEQYF. The DNA of the CDR3 is TGTGCCAGCAGCCCCCGGACAGGGCCCCACGAGCAGTACTTC. The full variable domain, its missing parts supplied by reference TRBV13 and TRBJ2-7, is AAGVIQSPRHLIKEKRETATLKCYPIPRHDTVYWYQQGPGQDPQFLISFYEKMQSDKGSIPDRFSAQQFSDYHSELNMSSLELGDSALYFCASSPRTGPHEQYFGPGTRLTVT.